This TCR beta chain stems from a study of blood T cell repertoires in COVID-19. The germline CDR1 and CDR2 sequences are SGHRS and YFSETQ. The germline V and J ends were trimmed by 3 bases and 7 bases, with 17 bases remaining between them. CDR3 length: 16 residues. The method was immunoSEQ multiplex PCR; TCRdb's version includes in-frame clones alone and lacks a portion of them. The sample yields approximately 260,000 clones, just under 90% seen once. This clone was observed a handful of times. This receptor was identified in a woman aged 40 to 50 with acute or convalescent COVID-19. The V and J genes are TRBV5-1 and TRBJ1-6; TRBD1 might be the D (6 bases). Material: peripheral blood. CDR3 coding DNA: TGCGCCAGCAGCTCCCCGACGGGACACGGGAATTCACCCCTCCACTTT. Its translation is CASSSPTGHGNSPLHF.